Below, 14 T cell receptor beta chains from the same sample are listed, as sequenced in a study of blood T cell repertoires in COVID-19. The repertoire was sequenced with immunoSEQ multiplex PCR; TCRdb's copy has only in-frame clones and lacks some. The sample comprises 350,000 or so clones, approximately 89% of which are singletons, and 8.5% to 12% rests with the top ten. Sample: peripheral blood. The receptors here all came from a woman in her twenties or thirties with COVID-19, enrolled during active disease.

Concerning this clone: Other nucleotide sequences in the sample specify the same CDR3. The chain has TRBV19 and TRBJ1-1, with 7 bases fitting TRBD1. The V gene's germline CDR1 is LNHDA and CDR2 SQIVND (reference sequence). V shed 5 bases and J 1 base; nucleotides not matched to a gene: 4. The CDR3 is made up of 14 amino acids. The CDR3 DNA follows: TGTGCCAGTAGTCCTAGGACAGGGAACACTGAAGCTTTCTTT. This encodes CASSPRTGNTEAFF.

CDR3 sequence: CASSLGGQGDTIYF. In DNA form, the CDR3 reads TGCGCCAGCAGCTTGGGGGGACAGGGCGACACCATATATTTT. This sequence joins TRBV5-1 and TRBJ1-3; 9 bases agree with TRBD1. Trimming cost V 0 bases and J 8 bases; bases outside gene matches: 3. This CDR3 has 14 residues. The germline CDR1 and CDR2 sequences are SGHRS and YFSETQ.

The chain is built from TRBV7-9 and TRBJ2-7, with D perhaps matching TRBD1 (6 bases). Germline CDR1 SEHNR, CDR2 FQNEAQ (reference sequence). The CDR3 loop spans 14 amino acids. V shed 5 bases and J shed 3 bases, with 14 bases lying between them. Here the CDR3 reads CASSRGTPLYEQYF. The DNA for the CDR3 is TGTGCCAGCAGCCGTGGGACACCTCTCTACGAGCAGTACTTC.

The gene calls are TRBV30 and TRBJ1-6, with a tentative D call TRBD1 (5 bases). CDR1 GTSNPN and CDR2 SVGIG come from the germline V gene (reference sequence). Deletions cut 3 bases from V and 5 bases from J, with 14 bases between. There are 15 residues in the CDR3. The CDR3 reads CAWSRGGTDNSPLHF. CDR3 DNA: TGTGCCTGGAGCCGGGGGGGGACCGATAATTCACCCCTCCACTTT.

V usage is TRBV5-1 and J usage is TRBJ2-1; 7 bases are shared with TRBD1. Trimming removed 4 bases from V and 10 bases from J; junction bases left unmatched: 5. The CDR3 contains 12 residues. The germline V gene has CDR1 SGHRS and CDR2 YFSETQ. The CDR3: CASSRDRDEQFF. The CDR3 nucleotides read TGCGCCAGCAGCCGAGACAGGGACGAGCAGTTCTTC.

This clone was counted a few times. The chain links TRBV7-3 to TRBJ2-2; 8 bases agree with TRBD2. This CDR3 comprises 16 residues. Trimming removed 4 bases from V and 0 bases from J; junction bases left unmatched: 4. Germline loops: CDR1 SGHTA, CDR2 FQGTGA. This CDR3 is CASSSPGLANTGELFF. The CDR3 DNA sequence: TGTGCCAGCAGCTCGCCGGGACTAGCGAACACCGGGGAGCTGTTTTTT.

This rearrangement joins TRBV19 to TRBJ2-4; 11 positions agree with TRBD1. J was trimmed by 8 bases and V by 5 bases; bases with no gene match: 5. Per the germline V gene, CDR1 is LNHDA and CDR2 is SQIVND (reference sequence). CDR3 length: 14 amino acids. Here the CDR3 DNA reads TGTGCCAGTAGTCTGGACAGGGGGCGGGACATTCAGTACTTC. This translates into CASSLDRGRDIQYF.

The V and J genes are TRBV11-1 and TRBJ2-2, with D perhaps matching TRBD2 (7 bases). Trimming stripped 1 base from V and 3 bases from J, with 12 bases between. CDR1 SGHAT and CDR2 FQDESV come from the germline V gene (reference sequence). The CDR3 spans 16 residues. The CDR3 loop is CASSLEGGKYTGELFF. The CDR3 coding sequence is TGTGCCAGCAGCTTAGAGGGGGGGAAGTACACCGGGGAGCTGTTTTTT. The full variable domain, rest sourced from reference TRBV11-1 and TRBJ2-2, is EAEVAQSPRYKITEKSQAVAFWCDPISGHATLYWYRQILGQGPELLVQFQDESVVDDSQLPKDRFSAERLKGVDSTLKIQPAELGDSAMYLCASSLEGGKYTGELFFGEGSRLTVL.

V gene TRBV6-1 combines with J gene TRBJ1-4; tentatively, D is TRBD1 (5 bases). The CDR3 sequence is 15 residues long. CDR1 and CDR2 (germline): MNHNS, SASEGT. Trimming took off 1 base at V and 8 bases at J, with 14 bases between the two ends. CDR3 DNA sequence: TGTGCCAGCAGTGAAGTCCGGCAGGGTAGCGAAAAACTGTTTTTT. Protein: CASSEVRQGSEKLFF.

J is TRBJ2-7 and V is TRBV27; no reliable D call. V was shortened by 3 bases and J by 3 bases, with 9 bases between the two germline ends. This CDR3 is built from 13 residues. Germline CDR1 and CDR2: MNHEY and SMNVEV (reference sequence). CDR3 region: CASSFGPFYEQYF. The CDR3 bases are TGTGCCAGCAGTTTCGGTCCTTTCTACGAGCAGTACTTC.

The V call is TRBV19, the J call TRBJ2-1; no clear D. Per germline, CDR1 LNHDA and CDR2 SQIVND (reference sequence). The CDR3 consists of 13 residues. Between the trimmed V and J ends, which lost 5 bases and 4 bases, there was a span of 9 bases. CDR3 DNA: TGTGCCAGTAGTTTCAGTACGTACAATGAGCAGTTCTTC. Translated: CASSFSTYNEQFF.

The gene calls are TRBV11-2 and TRBJ2-5; no firm D call. The V gene lost 0 bases and the J gene lost 5 bases, with 13 bases spanning the gap. Germline CDR1 and CDR2: SGHAT and FQNNGV. This CDR3 region has 15 residues. This CDR3 is CASSLERPGWETQYF. The CDR3 DNA reads TGTGCCAGCAGCTTAGAAAGGCCAGGATGGGAGACCCAGTACTTC.

The chain recombines TRBV7-3 with TRBJ2-7; D may be TRBD2 (5 bases). Looked up from germline, CDR1 is SGHTA and CDR2 is FQGTGA. V shed 1 base and J shed 5 bases, with 9 bases lying between them. The CDR3 consists of 13 residues. This CDR3 is CASSLMGRNEQYF. The CDR3 coding sequence is TGTGCCAGCAGCTTAATGGGGAGAAACGAGCAGTACTTC.

The chain joins TRBV30 to TRBJ2-1, with 7 bases that match TRBD1. The V segment lost 4 bases and the J segment 2 bases; nucleotides outside the gene matches: 8. The CDR3 runs 15 residues. Per the germline V gene, CDR1 is GTSNPN and CDR2 is SVGIG (reference sequence). The CDR3 is CAWIRGQSPYNEQFF. DNA of the CDR3: TGTGCCTGGATTCGGGGACAGTCTCCCTACAATGAGCAGTTCTTC.